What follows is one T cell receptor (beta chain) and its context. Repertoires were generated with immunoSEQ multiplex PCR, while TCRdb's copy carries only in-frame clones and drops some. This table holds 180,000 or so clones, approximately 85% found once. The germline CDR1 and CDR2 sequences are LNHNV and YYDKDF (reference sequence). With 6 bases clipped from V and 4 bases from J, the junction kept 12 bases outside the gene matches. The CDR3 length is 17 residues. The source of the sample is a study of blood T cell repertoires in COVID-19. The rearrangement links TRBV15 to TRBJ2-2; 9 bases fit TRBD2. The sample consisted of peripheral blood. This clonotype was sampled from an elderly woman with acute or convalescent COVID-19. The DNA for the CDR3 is TGTGCCACCAGACCCCTCGGGGGCGGGGGGGGCACCGGGGAGCTGTTTTTT. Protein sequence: CATRPLGGGGGTGELFF.